The rows below give T cell receptor beta chains drawn from one sample of a study of blood T cell repertoires in COVID-19. Repertoires were generated with immunoSEQ multiplex PCR, while TCRdb's copy carries only in-frame clones and drops some. The data contain roughly 240,000 clones, 86% of them singletons. Sequencing used peripheral blood. Every receptor here comes from a woman aged 25 to 39 who had recovered from COVID-19. The CDR3 runs from the conserved cysteine through the conserved F or W. D genes are given only for firm matches. A row's size may be missing; if present it is once, few, many or a size class.

clone_size j_call v_call d_call cdr3_nt cdr3_aa
. TRBJ1-3 TRBV19 . TGTGCCAGTAACCCCCCCTACCCCACAGTTGGAAACACCATATATTTT CASNPPYPTVGNTIYF
. TRBJ2-1 TRBV12-5 . TGTGCTAGTGGTTGGCCGGGGGAAGGTGAGCAGTTCTTC CASGWPGEGEQFF
. TRBJ2-2 TRBV5-1 TRBD1 TGCGCCAGCAGCTATGTGGGACAGGCGAACACCGGGGAGCTGTTTTTT CASSYVGQANTGELFF
. TRBJ2-1 TRBV3-1/TRBV3-2 TRBD1 TGTGCCAGCAGCCAAGCGTCAGGGGGAATTTCCTACAATGAGCAGTTCTTC CASSQASGGISYNEQFF
. TRBJ2-3 TRBV5-1 TRBD1 TGCGCCAGCAGCAATCGGGACAGGGGCACAGATACGCAGTATTTT CASSNRDRGTDTQYF
. TRBJ2-1 TRBV21-1 . TGTGCCAGCAGCACTTCGACAGCCGGCAGTAAAGACAATGAGCAGTTCTTC CASSTSTAGSKDNEQFF
once TRBJ1-2 TRBV24-1 . TGTGCCACCAGTGATTTTCAGGGTTGTGGCTACACCTTC CATSDFQGCGYTF
. TRBJ1-2 TRBV19 . TGTGCCAGTAGTATATTGACAGAGGCGGTTACAGGGTGGAATGGCTACACCTTC CASSILTEAVTGWNGYTF
. TRBJ2-1 TRBV5-6 . TGTGCCAGCAGCCTCCAGGGTATGAATGAGCAGTTCTTC CASSLQGMNEQFF
. TRBJ1-4 TRBV1 . TGCACCAGCAGCCCTGAGGACAGCGAGAGGGATAATGAAAAACTGTTTTTT CTSSPEDSERDNEKLFF
. TRBJ1-5 TRBV6-2/TRBV6-3 . TGTGCCAGCAGTTACGCTCCAGGGTGGGGTCAGCCCCAGCATTTT CASSYAPGWGQPQHF
. TRBJ2-7 TRBV11-3 . TGTGCCAGCAGCTTAGAGGGGGGCGAGCAGTACTTC CASSLEGGEQYF
once TRBJ2-2 TRBV2 TRBD2 TGTGCCAGCAGCAGCCGCGGACTAGCGGGGGGGCCCCTCGGGGAGCTGTTTTTT CASSSRGLAGGPLGELFF
. TRBJ1-2 TRBV6-5 TRBD1 TGTGCCAGCATCCTGAACAGGGGTTTGAATGGCTACACCTTC CASILNRGLNGYTF
few TRBJ2-1 TRBV7-9 TRBD1 TGTGCCAGCAGAGAAGGGGGCGACCCTGAGCAGTTCTTC CASREGGDPEQFF
. TRBJ2-3 TRBV5-4 . TGTGCCAGCAGCTTGTCCGTACTAAGGGGGATGGGAGATACGCAGTATTTT CASSLSVLRGMGDTQYF
. TRBJ2-3 TRBV19 . TGTGCCAGTAGTTTATCGGGGGTTAGCACAGATACGCAGTATTTT CASSLSGVSTDTQYF
. TRBJ2-7 TRBV18 . TGTGCCAGCTCACCGCGGGTGGTACCGACCTACGAGCAGTACTTC CASSPRVVPTYEQYF
. TRBJ2-5 TRBV12-3/TRBV12-4 TRBD2 TGTGCCAGCGGTTGGGCGGGGGAAGAGACCCAGTACTTC CASGWAGEETQYF
. TRBJ1-3 TRBV6-2/TRBV6-3 TRBD1 TGTGCCAGCAGTTACTCCGGGACAGGGCAATCTGGAAACACCATATATTTT CASSYSGTGQSGNTIYF
. TRBJ2-5 TRBV6-2/TRBV6-3 . TGTGCCAGCAGTCCCGGGGAGACCCAGTACTTC CASSPGETQYF
. TRBJ2-3 TRBV2 . TGTGCCAGCAGTGAATCTTTTGCGGCCACAGATACGCAGTATTTT CASSESFAATDTQYF
. TRBJ1-3 TRBV5-5 TRBD1 TGTGCCAGCAGCATCCTAGGGGGCGACTCTGGAAACACCATATATTTT CASSILGGDSGNTIYF
. TRBJ2-3 TRBV6-6 . TGTGCCAGCACCCGGGGAACAGATACGCAGTATTTT CASTRGTDTQYF
few TRBJ2-7 TRBV5-4 . TGTGCCAGCAGCTTGGAGGGGGTTCGCTCCTACGAGCAGTACTTC CASSLEGVRSYEQYF
once TRBJ2-3 TRBV21-1 . TGTGCCAGCAGATCGGACAGGGATAAGAGTGGGGGAGATACGCAGTATTTT CASRSDRDKSGGDTQYF
. TRBJ2-2 TRBV28 TRBD1 TGTGCCAGCCTAACACATTGGGACAGGCCGAACACCGGGGAGCTGTTTTTT CASLTHWDRPNTGELFF
. TRBJ2-5 TRBV27 . TGTGCCAGCAGTTTATCGGGGGGGCAGGAGACCCAGTACTTC CASSLSGGQETQYF
. TRBJ2-3 TRBV23-1 . TGCGCCAGCAGTCCCTCCCCGGGGGGCACAGATACGCAGTATTTT CASSPSPGGTDTQYF
. TRBJ2-2 TRBV5-1 . TGCGCCAGCAGCTTGGCCGTTGGGGCAGGGGATACCGGGGAGCTGTTTTTT CASSLAVGAGDTGELFF
. TRBJ1-1 TRBV7-2 . TGTGCCAGCAGCTTAGCGCTGGGGGCAGTTGAAGCTTTCTTT CASSLALGAVEAFF
. TRBJ2-3 TRBV27 TRBD2 TGTGCCAGCAGTTCCAGACTAGCGCGGGACACAGATACGCAGTATTTT CASSSRLARDTDTQYF
. TRBJ1-1 TRBV2 . TGTGCCACCACTTCTTCTACAGGGTACACTGAAGCTTTCTTT CATTSSTGYTEAFF
. TRBJ1-5 TRBV10-2 . TGCGCCAGCAGTGAAGGCGGGGAATACCAGCCCCAGCATTTT CASSEGGEYQPQHF
. TRBJ2-1 TRBV5-1 TRBD1 TGCGCCAGCAGCAGGGACAGGGCCTACAATGAGCAGTTCTTC CASSRDRAYNEQFF
. TRBJ2-4 TRBV29-1 . TGCAGCGTTCGGGTAGCCAAAAACATTCAGTACTTC CSVRVAKNIQYF
. TRBJ1-1 TRBV4-1 . TGCGCCAGCAGCCGCAACTTAGTAACTGAAGCTTTCTTT CASSRNLVTEAFF
. TRBJ2-3 TRBV5-5 . TGTGCCAGCAGCGTGGACATTCTCACAGATACGCAGTATTTT CASSVDILTDTQYF
. TRBJ1-6 TRBV10-3 . TGTGCCATCAGTCGGGAGGATCTAACACCCCTCCACTTT CAISREDLTPLHF
. TRBJ2-7 TRBV2 TRBD1 TGTGCCAGCATAGGTGACAGGGGGACCTACGAGCAGTACTTC CASIGDRGTYEQYF
. TRBJ1-1 TRBV19 . TGTGCCAGTAGTATAGCGGGCACTGAAGCTTTCTTT CASSIAGTEAFF